A single sample gave rise to the 21 T cell receptor beta chains below, sequenced in a study of T cell repertoires and HLA-DP antigens. Clones were sequenced by immunoSEQ multiplex PCR, and TCRdb holds only the in-frame ones, with some missing. The repertoire holds some 110,000 clones, nearly 95% seen once, with approximately 0.25% in the top ten. Which antigens these TCRs recognize remains unknown. The sample comprised CD4+ T cells from PBMCs. The receptor source for this set is a woman aged 18-29 years in good health and CMV-seronegative.

V gene TRBV5-8 combines with J gene TRBJ1-1, with TRBD1 as a possible D gene (5 bases). Germline CDR1 and CDR2: SGHTS and YDEGEE. V was cut by 4 bases and J by 1 base, with 14 bases left in between. The CDR3 totals 15 residues. CDR3 amino acids: CASSREGRGNTEAFF. In DNA, the CDR3 is TGTGCCAGCAGCCGCGAGGGACGGGGGAACACTGAAGCTTTCTTT. Based on the CDR3 plus reference TRBV5-8 and TRBJ1-1, the full variable domain is EAGVTQSPTHLIKTRGQQATLRCSPISGHTSVYWYQQALGLGLQFLLWYDEGEERNRGNFPPRFSGRQFPNYSSELNVNALELEDSALYLCASSREGRGNTEAFFGQGTRLTVV.

The gene calls are TRBV27 and TRBJ2-5; 8 bases map to TRBD1. The CDR3 runs to 15 residues. From germline, CDR1 is MNHEY and CDR2 SMNVEV (reference sequence). J gave up 1 base and V 3 bases, and 4 bases lay outside the gene matches. The CDR3, as DNA: TGTGCCAGCAGTTTCGGACAGGGCCTCCAAGAGACCCAGTACTTC. Encoded protein: CASSFGQGLQETQYF.

This clone showed up just once. The V and J genes are TRBV5-1 and TRBJ1-2; possible D gene TRBD1, 5 bases. Per germline, CDR1 SGHRS and CDR2 YFSETQ. The V gene lost 0 bases and the J gene lost 4 bases, with 7 bases spanning the gap. CDR3 length: 13 amino acids. The CDR3 protein is CASSLEGTYGYTF. The CDR3 nucleotides read TGCGCCAGCAGCTTGGAAGGGACCTATGGCTACACCTTC. Combining the CDR3 with reference TRBV5-1 and TRBJ1-2 gives the whole variable domain KAGVTQTPRYLIKTRGQQVTLSCSPISGHRSVSWYQQTPGQGLQFLFEYFSETQRNKGNFPGRFSGRQFSNSRSEMNVSTLELGDSALYLCASSLEGTYGYTFGSGTRLTVV.

In its sample, this clone was seen a few times. This chain joins TRBV9 and TRBJ1-6; 7 bases are shared with TRBD1. The CDR3 has 13 residues. Germline V gene sequence: CDR1 SGDLS, CDR2 YYNGEE. Losses at the gene ends were 2 bases for V and 14 bases for J; bases not matched to a gene: 7. CDR3 sequence: CASSVDYTGALHF. For the CDR3, the DNA is TGTGCCAGCAGCGTGGATTATACAGGGGCCCTCCACTTT.

The J gene is TRBJ1-3, the V gene TRBV5-8; the D is unclear. V lost 2 bases, J lost 4 bases, and 7 bases lay in between. The germline V gene has CDR1 SGHTS and CDR2 YDEGEE. The CDR3 is made up of 13 amino acids. The CDR3 region is CASSLRAGNTIYF. CDR3 coding DNA: TGTGCCAGCAGCTTAAGGGCCGGAAACACCATATATTTT.

This chain uses TRBV5-1 with TRBJ1-4; 7 positions agree with TRBD1. The CDR3 is made up of 14 amino acids. V dropped 4 bases and J dropped 5; count of bases not matched to a gene: 5. Germline CDR1 and CDR2: SGHRS and YFSETQ. The CDR3 DNA is TGCGCCAGCAGCCGGGACAGCCGGAATGAAAAACTGTTTTTT. Translating it yields CASSRDSRNEKLFF.

The chain has TRBV5-1 and TRBJ2-5; weak D call: TRBD1 (6 bases). V was clipped by 4 bases and J by 2 bases, with 12 bases between them. This CDR3 is built from 14 residues. From germline, CDR1 is SGHRS and CDR2 YFSETQ. CDR3 in amino acids: CASSPGTRQETQYF. CDR3 sequence (DNA): TGCGCCAGCAGCCCCGGGACAAGACAAGAGACCCAGTACTTC.

V is TRBV4-1 and J is TRBJ1-4, with D unresolved. The germline gives CDR1 MGHRA, CDR2 YSYEKL. CDR3 length equals 16 residues. V shed 4 bases and J shed 0 bases, with 12 bases lying between them. CDR3 nucleotide sequence: TGCGCCAGCAGCCGACCAACACGAGCAACTAATGAAAAACTGTTTTTT. Amino acids: CASSRPTRATNEKLFF.

The chain couples TRBV2 to TRBJ1-5, with D maybe TRBD1 (5 bases). Germline loops: CDR1 SNHLY, CDR2 FYNNEI. Trimming pared 6 bases from V and 7 bases from J, leaving 16 bases between. The CDR3 has 14 residues. CDR3 coding DNA: TGTGCCAGCAGATTGGACACTAACATACAGCCCCAGCATTTT. It specifies CASRLDTNIQPQHF.

This clone has only one observation. This chain uses TRBV7-9 with TRBJ2-7; 9 bases match TRBD1. CDR1 is SEHNR, CDR2 FQNEAQ, per germline (reference sequence). V dropped 4 bases and J dropped 6; count of bases not matched to a gene: 7. CDR3 size: 14 residues. For the CDR3, the DNA is TGTGCCAGCAGCTCCCGGGACAGGGCAAGCGAGCAGTACGTC. Protein sequence: CASSSRDRASEQYV.

This chain joins TRBV27 and TRBJ2-2; D is tentatively TRBD1 or TRBD2 (5 bases each). The germline V gene encodes CDR1 MNHEY and CDR2 SMNVEV (reference sequence). V was trimmed by 5 bases and J by 3 bases, leaving 13 bases between them. This CDR3 is built from 15 residues. The DNA of the CDR3 is TGTGCCAGCAGTCCTCGGGACGGTTACACCGGGGAGCTGTTTTTT. It yields the protein CASSPRDGYTGELFF.

This chain uses TRBV5-5 with TRBJ1-3; D is undetermined. Germline V gene sequence: CDR1 SGHKS, CDR2 YYEKEE (reference sequence). The CDR3 is 16 residues long. V was clipped by 0 bases and J by 0 bases, with 10 bases between them. The CDR3 sequence: CASSLGPGSSGNTIYF. The CDR3 region has the DNA TGTGCCAGCAGCTTGGGGCCGGGCAGCTCTGGAAACACCATATATTTT.

The gene calls are TRBV7-6 and TRBJ2-2, with D perhaps matching TRBD1 (6 bases). V shed 4 bases and J shed 4 bases, with 10 bases lying between them. This CDR3 contains 14 residues. Germline CDR1 reads SGHVS; CDR2 reads FNYEAQ. The CDR3 coding sequence is TGTGCCAGCAGCTCCTACAGGGCCACCGGGGAGCTGTTTTTT. Residues: CASSSYRATGELFF.

This clone occurred once. V is TRBV5-1 and J is TRBJ1-4; 9 bases are a match to TRBD1. The V gene's germline CDR1 is SGHRS and CDR2 YFSETQ. V trimming: 0 bases; J trimming: 6 bases; junction bases outside the gene matches: 0. This CDR3 has 14 amino acids. Written as DNA, the CDR3 is TGCGCCAGCAGCTTGGGGGACAGGGATGAAAAACTGTTTTTT. Amino acids: CASSLGDRDEKLFF.

The chain has TRBV4-3 and TRBJ2-5, with 12 bases identical to TRBD2. V lost 4 bases to trimming and J lost 5 bases; unmatched junction nucleotides: 5. CDR1 and CDR2 from the germline V gene are LGHNA and YSLEER. The CDR3 loop spans 15 amino acids. In DNA, the CDR3 is TGCGCCAGCAGCCGGGAGCTAGCGGGGGGGGAGACCCAGTACTTC. Amino acids: CASSRELAGGETQYF.

The chain couples TRBV10-3 to TRBJ1-2; no reliable D call. V shed 2 bases and J shed 0 bases, with 10 bases lying between them. Germline V CDR1 and CDR2: ENHRY, SYGVKD. The length of the CDR3 is 15 residues. The CDR3, as DNA: TGTGCCATCAGTGAGGGACGGGAGACTAACTATGGCTACACCTTC. This encodes CAISEGRETNYGYTF.

The chain joins TRBV6-1 to TRBJ1-5; D might be TRBD1 (5 bases). Trimming removed 5 bases from V and 4 bases from J, with 9 bases in between. The CDR3 extends over 13 amino acids. CDR1 is MNHNS, CDR2 SASEGT, per germline. CDR3 protein: CASSPDRNQPQHF. The DNA of the CDR3 is TGTGCCAGCAGTCCAGACAGAAATCAGCCCCAGCATTTT.

V is TRBV28 and J is TRBJ1-4; D is perhaps TRBD1 (5 bases). The ends were cut back, 3 bases at V and 7 bases at J, with 15 bases in the middle. The V gene's germline CDR1 is MDHEN and CDR2 SYDVKM. The CDR3 spans 15 residues. CDR3 in amino acids: CASSFLTGGAEKLFF. The DNA of the CDR3 is TGTGCCAGCAGTTTTTTAACAGGAGGGGCTGAAAAACTGTTTTTT.

J is TRBJ1-2 and V is TRBV7-9; D is possibly TRBD1 (5 bases). Germline CDR1 reads SEHNR; CDR2 reads FQNEAQ (reference sequence). Between the trimmed V and J ends, which lost 0 bases and 3 bases, there was a span of 8 bases. The CDR3 is 14 amino acids. The CDR3 loop is CASSLADSYYGYTF. The DNA for the CDR3 is TGTGCCAGCAGCTTAGCCGACAGCTACTATGGCTACACCTTC.

As for this clone: At the DNA level, this CDR3 is encoded by other sequences in the same sample as well. The CDR3 loop is CASSPLGVNTEAFF. The CDR3 DNA reads as TGTGCCAGCTCACCACTGGGGGTGAACACTGAAGCTTTCTTT. V usage is TRBV18 and J usage is TRBJ1-1, with D possibly TRBD1 on 5 matching bases. The CDR3 has 14 residues. The V end was cut by 1 base, the J end by 0 bases, with 6 bases between. Germline loops: CDR1 KGHSH, CDR2 LQKENI.

V gene TRBV6-5 combines with J gene TRBJ1-2; D is possibly TRBD1 (5 bases). The ends were cut back, 6 bases at V and 5 bases at J, with 13 bases in the middle. Germline V gene sequence: CDR1 MNHEY, CDR2 SVGAGI. There are 13 residues in the CDR3. CDR3 bases: TGTGCCAGCAGCACAATCGACAGTTATGGCTACACCTTC. Encoded protein: CASSTIDSYGYTF.